Presented here are 32 T cell receptor beta chains from one specimen sequenced in a study of T cells in localized non-small cell lung cancer (dated by TCRdb to about 2020). Library preparation employed the immunoSEQ multiplex PCR assay. Drawn from immuneACCESS, this table holds only the in-frame rearrangements with V and J called that TCRdb kept. Clones are partly lost; checked studies trace under half to an unresolved V gene and leave the rest unexplained. The sample records 15,000 to 20,000 clones, over 75% of which are singletons. The ten largest clones add up to 30% of the sample. Source: peripheral blood, taken before any cancer treatment. Every receptor here comes from a male donor aged 60 or over with stage I lung adenocarcinoma.

There are a few counts of this clone. This sequence joins TRBV6-5 and TRBJ1-2, with a weak D call TRBD1 (5 bases). Germline-derived CDR1 and CDR2 are MNHEY and SVGAGI. V was trimmed by 6 bases and J by 7 bases, leaving 15 bases between them. The CDR3 totals 13 residues. The CDR3 loop is CASSLDGGSGYTF. Written as DNA, the CDR3 is TGTGCCAGCAGCCTCGACGGGGGAAGTGGCTACACCTTC.

The chain recombines TRBV5-5 with TRBJ1-5, with D possibly TRBD1 on 5 matching bases. V was pared by 1 base and J by 0 bases, with 11 bases between. The germline gives CDR1 SGHKS, CDR2 YYEKEE (reference sequence). This CDR3 has 16 amino acids. The CDR3 spells CASSLLGGSSNQPQHF. CDR3 nucleotide sequence: TGTGCCAGCAGCTTGCTTGGGGGAAGTAGCAATCAGCCCCAGCATTTT.

The CDR3 coding sequence is TGTGCCAGCAGCTTGGGGGGGTCGGCTAATGAAAAACTGTTTTTT. This codes for CASSLGGSANEKLFF. J is TRBJ1-4 and V is TRBV5-5, with D possibly matching TRBD1 (5 bases). Germline V gene sequence: CDR1 SGHKS, CDR2 YYEKEE (reference sequence). CDR3 length: 15 residues. V lost 0 bases and J 3 bases, leaving 9 bases between the germline ends. Using reference TRBV5-5 and TRBJ1-4 for the parts outside the CDR3, the full variable domain is DAGVTQSPTHLIKTRGQQVTLRCSPISGHKSVSWYQQVLGQGPQFIFQYYEKEERGRGNFPDRFSARQFPNYSSELNVNALLLGDSALYLCASSLGGSANEKLFFGSGTQLSVL.

This clone was recorded once. The V and J genes are TRBV5-6 and TRBJ2-2, with 12 bases fitting TRBD2. Germline values: CDR1 SGHDT, CDR2 YYEEEE. J lost 4 bases, V lost 3 bases, and 4 bases had no gene match. CDR3 length: 16 residues. The CDR3 region is CASSSTSGSVTGELFF. As DNA, the CDR3 is TGTGCCAGCAGCTCGACTAGCGGGAGTGTCACCGGGGAGCTGTTTTTT.

This sequence joins TRBV7-9 and TRBJ1-4, with D unclear. From germline, CDR1 is SEHNR and CDR2 FQNEAQ (reference sequence). V was shortened by 5 bases and J by 0 bases, with 10 bases between the two germline ends. The CDR3 runs 15 residues. CDR3: CASSLESSTNEKLFF. CDR3 coding DNA: TGTGCCAGCAGCCTAGAGAGTTCAACTAATGAAAAACTGTTTTTT. The variable domain in full, with the rest retrieved from reference TRBV7-9 and TRBJ1-4, is DTGVSQNPRHKITKRGQNVTFRCDPISEHNRLYWYRQTLGQGPEFLTYFQNEAQLEKSRLLSDRFSAERPKGSFSTLEIQRTEQGDSAMYLCASSLESSTNEKLFFGSGTQLSVL.

J is TRBJ1-1 and V is TRBV19; 12 nucleotides line up with TRBD1. Germline CDR1 reads LNHDA; CDR2 reads SQIVND (reference sequence). After removal of 6 bases from V and 4 bases from J, the junction contained 12 bases not matched to a gene. This CDR3 has 17 residues. Here the CDR3 DNA reads TGTGCCAGTAGCCGCCCCCGGGACAGGGGGCCGGGCACTGAAGCTTTCTTT. Translating it yields CASSRPRDRGPGTEAFF.

This chain uses TRBV7-3 with TRBJ1-1; D is ambiguous. Germline CDR1 reads SGHTA; CDR2 reads FQGTGA. CDR3 size: 15 residues. The ends were cut back, 2 bases at V and 0 bases at J, with 10 bases in the middle. The DNA for the CDR3 is TGTGCCAGCAGCTTAGGCGCAGGAGTGAACACTGAAGCTTTCTTT. This sequence encodes CASSLGAGVNTEAFF. The variable domain in full, completed from reference TRBV7-3 and TRBJ1-1, reads GAGVSQTPSNKVTEKGKYVELRCDPISGHTALYWYRQSLGQGPEFLIYFQGTGAADDSGLPNDRFFAVRPEGSVSTLKIQRTERGDSAVYLCASSLGAGVNTEAFFGQGTRLTVV.

The chain employs TRBV7-9 and TRBJ1-4, with TRBD1 matching over 8 bases. V shed 4 bases, J shed 4 bases, and the junction held 8 bases outside the gene matches. Germline CDR1 is SEHNR and CDR2 is FQNEAQ (reference sequence). The CDR3 is 16 amino acids. CDR3 nucleotides: TGTGCCAGCAGCTATCGCAGGACAGGGATTAATGAAAAACTGTTTTTT. It specifies CASSYRRTGINEKLFF.

V and J are TRBV7-9 and TRBJ2-5; unclear D gene. Deletions cut 3 bases from V and 5 bases from J, with 1 base between. This CDR3 has 10 residues. Germline loops: CDR1 SEHNR, CDR2 FQNEAQ (reference sequence). The CDR3 reads CASSLETQYF. CDR3 DNA sequence: TGTGCCAGCAGCTTGGAGACCCAGTACTTC.

The J gene is TRBJ2-5, the V gene TRBV6-5, with TRBD1 matching 10 bases. V gave up 6 bases and J gave up 4 bases; unmatched junction bases: 8. Germline assignment: CDR1 MNHEY and CDR2 SVGAGI. The CDR3 covers 15 residues. The CDR3 coding sequence is TGTGCCAGCAGACCCTCCGGGACAGGGGTAGAGACCCAGTACTTC. Translating gives CASRPSGTGVETQYF.

The rearrangement joins TRBV5-4 to TRBJ1-2; TRBD1 is a possible D gene (5 bases). The CDR3 covers 15 residues. Germline values: CDR1 SGHNT, CDR2 YYREEE (reference sequence). V was clipped by 2 bases and J by 1 base, with 12 bases between them. Written as DNA, the CDR3 is TGTGCCAGCAGCTTCTCGGGGCACATTAACTATGGCTACACCTTC. Its protein is CASSFSGHINYGYTF.

The rearrangement joins TRBV5-1 to TRBJ1-2, with D possibly TRBD1 on 5 matching bases. Trimming took 5 bases from V and 5 from J, leaving 16 bases between them. The CDR3 loop spans 14 amino acids. Germline values: CDR1 SGHRS, CDR2 YFSETQ. This CDR3 reads CASSAAGTGYGYTF. The DNA of the CDR3 is TGCGCCAGCAGTGCAGCCGGGACGGGTTATGGCTACACCTTC.

The chain combines TRBV30 with TRBJ1-2; the match to TRBD1 covers 7 bases. With V trimmed by 2 bases and J by 6 bases, 6 bases remained unmatched. CDR1 GTSNPN and CDR2 SVGIG come from the germline V gene (reference sequence). The CDR3 totals 13 residues. CDR3 sequence (DNA): TGTGCCTGGAGTAACAGGGGAAGACATGGCTACACCTTC. Protein sequence: CAWSNRGRHGYTF.

CDR3 protein: CSVDDGQGAPGTQYF. The CDR3 DNA reads TGCAGCGTTGATGATGGACAGGGGGCGCCCGGGACCCAGTACTTC. This chain uses TRBV29-1 with TRBJ2-5; the match to TRBD1 covers 11 bases. The CDR3 totals 15 residues. Germline CDR1 SQVTM, CDR2 ANQGSEA. Trimming cost V 3 bases and J 7 bases; bases outside gene matches: 10.

The chain uses TRBV19 and TRBJ2-1, with 7 bases aligning to TRBD2. CDR3 length: 17 residues. The J segment lost 0 bases and the V segment lost 7 bases, leaving 12 bases of the junction unmatched. The germline CDR1 and CDR2 sequences are LNHDA and SQIVND (reference sequence). The DNA of the CDR3 is TGTGCCAGTACCCTAGGGGCGGGAGTCAACTCCTACAATGAGCAGTTCTTC. Translation: CASTLGAGVNSYNEQFF.

The J gene is TRBJ2-2, the V gene TRBV7-2; 13 bases align to TRBD2. CDR1 and CDR2 (germline): SGHTA, FQGNSA. The CDR3 spans 16 residues. After removal of 5 bases from V and 3 bases from J, the junction contained 3 bases not matched to a gene. CDR3 coding DNA: TGTGCCAGCAGCCCGACTAGCGGGGGGTACACCGGGGAGCTGTTTTTT. This encodes CASSPTSGGYTGELFF.

This chain uses TRBV4-1 with TRBJ2-3; the D is unclear. The CDR3 contains 13 residues. With 1 base removed from V and 5 bases from J, the gap between germline ends came to 7 bases. CDR1 MGHRA and CDR2 YSYEKL come from the germline V gene. CDR3 region: CASSQVQGDTQYF. CDR3 DNA: TGCGCCAGCAGCCAAGTACAAGGAGATACGCAGTATTTT.

The chain uses TRBV7-5 and TRBJ2-1; the table calls TRBD1, which could not be checked here. TRBV7-5 is labeled a pseudogene. There are 16 residues in the CDR3. As DNA, the CDR3 is TGTGCCAGAAGCTTAGTTGGGACCACAGGGAGCAATGAGCAGTTCTTC. Translated: CARSLVGTTGSNEQFF.

In this sample, this clone turned up once. The genes are TRBV7-3 and TRBJ2-4; the D gene is possibly TRBD1 (6 bases). With 4 bases removed from V and 2 bases from J, the gap between germline ends came to 12 bases. CDR1 and CDR2 (germline): SGHTA, FQGTGA. The CDR3 consists of 15 residues. Written as DNA, the CDR3 is TGTGCCAGCAGCTGCCACAGGGCGCCCAAAAACATTCAGTACTTC. This sequence encodes CASSCHRAPKNIQYF.

V usage is TRBV10-3 and J usage is TRBJ2-7; 10 nucleotides align to TRBD1. This CDR3 is 15 amino acids long. Germline values: CDR1 ENHRY, CDR2 SYGVKD. The J segment lost 4 bases and the V segment lost 6 bases, leaving 9 bases of the junction unmatched. CDR3 sequence reads: CAIRSGQGNFYEQYF. The DNA for the CDR3 is TGTGCCATCAGGTCGGGACAGGGGAATTTTTACGAGCAGTACTTC.

The rearrangement links TRBV6-6 to TRBJ2-1; 9 bases match TRBD1. The CDR3 extends over 14 amino acids. The germline gives CDR1 MNHNY, CDR2 SVGAGI (reference sequence). Unmatched junction bases numbered 1, after V lost 2 bases and J lost 5 bases. The CDR3 DNA sequence: TGTGCCAGCAGTTACGGGACAGGGAACAATGAGCAGTTCTTC. Its protein is CASSYGTGNNEQFF.

This chain uses TRBV18 with TRBJ1-2; D is ambiguous. Germline CDR1 is KGHSH and CDR2 is LQKENI. The CDR3 sequence is 13 residues long. Trimming removed 3 bases at V and 8 bases at J, with 13 bases between. The CDR3: CASSPPVGGGYTF. The CDR3 DNA reads as TGTGCCAGCTCACCCCCAGTGGGTGGCGGCTACACCTTC.

In DNA form, the CDR3 reads TGTGCCAGCAGCTTTCTTACAGGGAACACCGGGGAGCTGTTTTTT. Its translation is CASSFLTGNTGELFF. V usage is TRBV7-8 and J usage is TRBJ2-2; D possibly corresponds to TRBD1 (5 bases). Germline CDR1 is SGHVS and CDR2 is FQNEAQ. The CDR3 consists of 15 residues. Trimming pared 3 bases from V and 1 base from J, leaving 9 bases between.

For the CDR3, the DNA is TGCGCCAGCAGCGCAGCCGGGACTAGCGCCACAGATACGCAGTATTTT. Translation gives CASSAAGTSATDTQYF. This sequence joins TRBV5-1 and TRBJ2-3; 10 nucleotides align to TRBD2. The V gene end was trimmed by 4 bases and the J gene end by 2 bases; junction bases not matched to a gene: 7. Looked up from germline, CDR1 is SGHRS and CDR2 is YFSETQ. The CDR3 length is 16 residues.

V and J are TRBV6-5 and TRBJ1-6, with D perhaps TRBD1 (5 bases). The CDR3 length is 13 residues. Germline CDR1 MNHEY, CDR2 SVGAGI. V gave up 8 bases and J gave up 5 bases, with 10 bases separating them. The CDR3 sequence: CASRAGNNSPLHF. DNA for the CDR3: TGTGCCAGCCGTGCAGGGAATAATTCACCCCTCCACTTT.

This clone has only a few counts. The chain is built from TRBV9 and TRBJ1-1, with D maybe TRBD1 (5 bases). Germline values: CDR1 SGDLS, CDR2 YYNGEE. V lost 0 bases, J lost 1 base, and 16 bases lay in between. The CDR3 sequence is 17 residues long. DNA of the CDR3: TGTGCCAGCAGCGTAGACGGGACGAAAGTCTGGAACACTGAAGCTTTCTTT. Its protein product is CASSVDGTKVWNTEAFF. Variable domain in full (rest from reference TRBV9 and TRBJ1-1): DSGVTQTPKHLITATGQRVTLRCSPRSGDLSVYWYQQSLDQGLQFLIQYYNGEERAKGNILERFSAQQFPDLHSELNLSSLELGDSALYFCASSVDGTKVWNTEAFFGQGTRLTVV.

This clone showed up just once. The rearrangement links TRBV19 to TRBJ1-2; 9 nucleotides line up with TRBD1. V dropped 6 bases and J dropped 8; count of bases not matched to a gene: 13. This CDR3 has 15 residues. Germline lookup yields CDR1 LNHDA and CDR2 SQIVND (reference sequence). CDR3 amino acids: CASRPGGTGGAGYTF. The CDR3 nucleotides read TGTGCCAGTAGACCAGGAGGAACAGGGGGCGCGGGCTACACCTTC.

The sample holds one count of this clone. The chain links TRBV11-3 to TRBJ2-1; D unclear. Germline V gives CDR1 SGHNT, CDR2 YENEEA. Trimming stripped 2 bases from V and 0 bases from J, with 11 bases between. The CDR3 totals 16 residues. Here the CDR3 DNA reads TGTGCCAGCAGCTTATCCCCGATTTACTCCTACAATGAGCAGTTCTTC. Its protein product is CASSLSPIYSYNEQFF.

CDR3 DNA: TGCAGCGTTGATTTGCGGGGGGCCTACAATGAGCAGTTCTTC. This encodes CSVDLRGAYNEQFF. This rearrangement joins TRBV29-1 to TRBJ2-1; TRBD2 agrees at 8 bases. Per the germline V gene, CDR1 is SQVTM and CDR2 is ANQGSEA. Trimming took 3 bases from V and 2 from J; bases not matched to a gene: 3. The CDR3 is made up of 14 amino acids.

The chain links TRBV29-1 to TRBJ1-3, with a possible D match to TRBD1 (5 bases). Germline V lookup: CDR1 SQVTM, CDR2 ANQGSEA. The V end was cut by 8 bases, the J end by 3 bases, with 17 bases between. The CDR3 has 14 amino acids. CDR3 sequence reads: CSIDEGRVGNTIYF. The CDR3 DNA is TGCAGCATCGACGAGGGGCGGGTTGGAAACACCATATATTTT.

The V gene is TRBV25-1, the J gene TRBJ2-7; 11 bases are shared with TRBD2. The CDR3 covers 16 residues. The germline gives CDR1 MGHDK, CDR2 SYGVNS. The junction had 7 bases not matched to a gene; V was cut back by 1 base and J by 5 bases. In nucleotides, the CDR3 is TGTGCCAGCAGTGAATTTAGCGGGAGGGCCAGTGACGAGCAGTACTTC. Protein product: CASSEFSGRASDEQYF.

The CDR3, as DNA: TGTGCCACCTTATACGCTGGGTCCTCCTACGAGCAGTACTTC. Protein: CATLYAGSSYEQYF. The chain carries TRBV6-1 and TRBJ2-7; D is unresolved. V dropped 10 bases and J dropped 0 bases, with 16 bases sitting between them. The length of the CDR3 is 14 residues. Germline V gene data show CDR1 as MNHNS and CDR2 as SASEGT.